The clone carrying this TCR beta chain has just a few counts. No antigen is known for it. The sample belongs to a study of blood T cells in healthy people across ages. Study-wide context: In model experiments, template switching was able to capture about one barcoded beta molecule for every two T cells that were present.

Study results and caveats: No one knew whether donors had CMV, which possibly confounded expanded clonotype changes.

V dropped 6 bases and J dropped 7; count of bases not matched to a gene: 9. The CDR3 is 13 amino acids. Germline CDR1 DFQATT, CDR2 SNEGSKA (reference sequence). Isolation per sample recovered at least 7 million PBMCs. A second PCR of 7 to 11 cycles used a sample-barcoded 5' primer and a J-beta primer mix. Unique molecular identifiers of 12 random nucleotides labeled each cDNA. MiXCR, applied by TCRdb to the 5' RACE reads, yields one record per CDR3 protein. The sample holds 600,000 to 800,000 distinct CDR3 sequences, over 20% seen once. The sequence was collected from a man between 65 and 79 years old in good health. Sequencing input: blood. This rearrangement joins TRBV20-1 to TRBJ2-1; 7 nucleotides match TRBD1. CDR3 in DNA: TGCAGTGCCCGCGGACAGGTCGCTAATGAGCAGTTCTTC. It yields the protein CSARGQVANEQFF.